The present TCR beta chain was sequenced within a study of PD-1 blockade in classical Hodgkin lymphoma. Study-wide background: Intravenous nivolumab at 3 mg/kg was given to patients every 2 weeks.

Trimming took 7 bases from V and 0 from J; bases not matched to a gene: 7. CDR3 length equals 16 residues. Germline CDR1 is SQVTM and CDR2 is ANQGSEA. Some clones are missing from TCRdb's copy, which holds only in-frame ones; the method was immunoSEQ multiplex PCR. The profile shows about 25,000 clones, roughly three quarters of them singletons. A single count supports this clone. Each patient experienced a relapse that followed autologous stem cell transplantation, and brentuximab vedotin exposure varied. Progressive disease, partial response or complete response was each patient's best response. The material was peripheral blood mononuclear cells (PBMCs), obtained at baseline. This chain uses TRBV29-1 with TRBJ2-7, with 15 bases matching TRBD2. The TCR originated in a human donor with classical Hodgkin lymphoma. The CDR3 is CSAPGLAGGSSYEQYF. The CDR3 DNA is TGCAGCGCACCGGGACTAGCGGGGGGTTCCTCCTACGAGCAGTACTTC.